A single T cell receptor (beta chain) is shown here with its context. Its antigen is currently unknown. This sample stems from a study of human T cells and chemical hapten exposure. Broader study findings: TCRs whose frequency exceeded 1 in 1000 remained the same following DPC sensitization.

As to time point: healthy volunteer bleed at 2 weeks. It was from unfractionated whole blood that total RNA was extracted. Library construction involved attaching unique molecular identifiers to individual cDNA molecules, which allowed quantitative, reproducible TCR counting. TCRdb re-analysed the RACE reads in MiXCR, keeping a single row per CDR3 protein. The data contain 130,000 or so distinct CDR3 sequences, more than 7.5% of them seen just once; the ten biggest clones take up 1.5% to 2%. The CDR3 consists of 19 residues. The J segment lost 0 bases and the V segment lost 0 bases, leaving 11 bases of the junction unmatched. Germline V CDR1 and CDR2: LGHNA, YSLEER.

The source of this sequence is a male donor in good health. Some clones in this sample may be carry-over from other donors' samples. Sequenced material: whole blood. The genes are TRBV4-3 and TRBJ2-1, with 7 bases aligning to TRBD1. The CDR3, as DNA: TGCGCCAGCAGCCAAGATCTTACCACCGGGACAGCCTCCTACAATGAGCAGTTCTTC. Amino acid sequence: CASSQDLTTGTASYNEQFF.